The 3 T cell receptor beta chains reported below all come from one sample, sequenced in a study of HIV-infected patients and healthy controls. Roughly three months, about 14 weeks, into antiretroviral therapy, follow-up blood was collected. No cell fractionation was done, so the repertoire covers all unsorted peripheral blood T cells. cDNA was made from about 500 ng RNA using alpha and beta constant primers. Using multiplexing indices, alpha and beta chain libraries were generated apart by chain-specific third strand synthesis. MiXCR, run by TCRdb on the 5' RACE reads, gives a single entry per CDR3 protein. In the table there are 19,000 or so distinct CDR3 sequences, about 9% of which are singletons. The sample was blood, taken during antiretroviral therapy. These receptors were collected from an adult with HIV infection.

This clonotype has a count of ten or more. V usage is TRBV7-9 and J usage is TRBJ2-7; D is uncertain. V was clipped by 5 bases and J by 2 bases, with 19 bases between them. Germline CDR1 SEHNR, CDR2 FQNEAQ (reference sequence). This CDR3 contains 16 residues. The CDR3 DNA is TGTGCCAGCAGCCCCTACCTGGCCACCTCAACCTACGAGCAGTACTTC. This encodes CASSPYLATSTYEQYF.

This clonotype occurred a few times. The chain employs TRBV29-1 and TRBJ1-1, with D maybe TRBD1 (5 bases). Germline V CDR1 and CDR2: SQVTM, ANQGSEA. The CDR3 is 12 residues long. V was pared by 4 bases and J by 3 bases, with 9 bases between. For the CDR3, the DNA is TGCAGCGTTGGGGACCGACACACTGAAGCTTTCTTT. This translates into CSVGDRHTEAFF.

This clonotype has ten or more counts. This chain uses TRBV19 with TRBJ2-1; TRBD2 matches at 7 bases. Trimming cost V 7 bases and J 5 bases; bases outside gene matches: 8. The CDR3 is made up of 14 amino acids. Germline CDR1 reads LNHDA; CDR2 reads SQIVND (reference sequence). In DNA, the CDR3 is TGTGCCAGTACGGCGGGGGTCACCCACAATGAGCAGTTCTTC. It yields the protein CASTAGVTHNEQFF.